This T cell receptor beta chain comes out of a study of CD8+CD57+ T cells in acquired aplastic anemia. Overall study: Isolated CD4+ and CD8+ cells, once sorted, yielded DNA averaging around 3.3 ug. Reads per healthy sample averaged roughly 9.9 million (CD4+) and 11 million to 12 million (CD8+). The study's findings and limits: Shared by patients and controls, just under 30 CD8+ CDR3s were abundant in patients.

This clonotype is a singleton in its sample. The target antigen is unknown. The study profiled TCR beta VDJ and CDR3 using genomic DNA as template. TCRdb reprocessed the reads with MiXCR, giving one entry per CDR3 protein. The repertoire consists of 130,000 or so distinct CDR3 sequences, with roughly two fifths occurring once and the leading ten covering 8.4%. The length of the CDR3 is 15 residues. CDR1 and CDR2 (germline): SEHNR, FQNEAQ (reference sequence). Trimming took off 3 bases at V and 3 bases at J, with 15 bases between the two ends. The chain combines TRBV7-9 with TRBJ2-7; D gene uncertain. Sequencing input: sorted CD4+, CD8+, or CD8+CD57+ T cells (not recorded which) from PBMCs. This clonotype was obtained from a human donor in good health, serving as a control. The CDR3 DNA is TGTGCCAGCAGCTTCGGCACCTTTAACCGCTACGAGCAGTACTTC. Translated, it gives CASSFGTFNRYEQYF. The entire variable domain, with the rest obtained from reference TRBV7-9 and TRBJ2-7, is as follows: DTGVSQNPRHKITKRGQNVTFRCDPISEHNRLYWYRQTLGQGPEFLTYFQNEAQLEKSRLLSDRFSAERPKGSFSTLEIQRTEQGDSAMYLCASSFGTFNRYEQYFGPGTRLTVT.